These 3 T cell receptor beta chains came from one sample sequenced in a study of cytomegalovirus exposure and HLA in healthy donors. Libraries were prepared by immunoSEQ multiplex PCR; TCRdb keeps only in-frame clonotypes and omits some of them. The table has 230,000 or so clones, about 91% seen once. Sequencing input: PBMCs. These receptors came from a woman aged 18-35 years in good health and CMV-seronegative.

The chain joins TRBV5-1 to TRBJ1-1, with TRBD1 matching over 10 bases. This CDR3 spans 16 amino acids. The trim removed 0 bases at V and 0 bases at J, leaving 2 bases unmatched. Germline CDR1 SGHRS, CDR2 YFSETQ. The CDR3 region has the DNA TGCGCCAGCAGCTTGGAGACAGGGGGCGTGAACACTGAAGCTTTCTTT. Translated, it gives CASSLETGGVNTEAFF.

V is TRBV6-5 and J is TRBJ2-5; D gene uncertain. CDR1 is MNHEY and CDR2 is SVGAGI in the germline V gene. V was pared by 2 bases and J by 2 bases, with 9 bases between. The CDR3 has 14 amino acids. The CDR3 bases are TGTGCCAGCAGTTACAGTCACTCACAAGAGACCCAGTACTTC. It encodes CASSYSHSQETQYF.

A few counts support this clone. In DNA, the CDR3 is TGTGCCAGCTCGCAGGGCGAGAACACTGAAGCTTTCTTT. As protein: CASSQGENTEAFF. The rearrangement uses TRBV6-1 and TRBJ1-1; TRBD1 is a possible D gene (5 bases). The germline gives CDR1 MNHNS, CDR2 SASEGT. Trimming took 8 bases from V and 1 from J, leaving 11 bases between them. The CDR3 is 13 residues long.